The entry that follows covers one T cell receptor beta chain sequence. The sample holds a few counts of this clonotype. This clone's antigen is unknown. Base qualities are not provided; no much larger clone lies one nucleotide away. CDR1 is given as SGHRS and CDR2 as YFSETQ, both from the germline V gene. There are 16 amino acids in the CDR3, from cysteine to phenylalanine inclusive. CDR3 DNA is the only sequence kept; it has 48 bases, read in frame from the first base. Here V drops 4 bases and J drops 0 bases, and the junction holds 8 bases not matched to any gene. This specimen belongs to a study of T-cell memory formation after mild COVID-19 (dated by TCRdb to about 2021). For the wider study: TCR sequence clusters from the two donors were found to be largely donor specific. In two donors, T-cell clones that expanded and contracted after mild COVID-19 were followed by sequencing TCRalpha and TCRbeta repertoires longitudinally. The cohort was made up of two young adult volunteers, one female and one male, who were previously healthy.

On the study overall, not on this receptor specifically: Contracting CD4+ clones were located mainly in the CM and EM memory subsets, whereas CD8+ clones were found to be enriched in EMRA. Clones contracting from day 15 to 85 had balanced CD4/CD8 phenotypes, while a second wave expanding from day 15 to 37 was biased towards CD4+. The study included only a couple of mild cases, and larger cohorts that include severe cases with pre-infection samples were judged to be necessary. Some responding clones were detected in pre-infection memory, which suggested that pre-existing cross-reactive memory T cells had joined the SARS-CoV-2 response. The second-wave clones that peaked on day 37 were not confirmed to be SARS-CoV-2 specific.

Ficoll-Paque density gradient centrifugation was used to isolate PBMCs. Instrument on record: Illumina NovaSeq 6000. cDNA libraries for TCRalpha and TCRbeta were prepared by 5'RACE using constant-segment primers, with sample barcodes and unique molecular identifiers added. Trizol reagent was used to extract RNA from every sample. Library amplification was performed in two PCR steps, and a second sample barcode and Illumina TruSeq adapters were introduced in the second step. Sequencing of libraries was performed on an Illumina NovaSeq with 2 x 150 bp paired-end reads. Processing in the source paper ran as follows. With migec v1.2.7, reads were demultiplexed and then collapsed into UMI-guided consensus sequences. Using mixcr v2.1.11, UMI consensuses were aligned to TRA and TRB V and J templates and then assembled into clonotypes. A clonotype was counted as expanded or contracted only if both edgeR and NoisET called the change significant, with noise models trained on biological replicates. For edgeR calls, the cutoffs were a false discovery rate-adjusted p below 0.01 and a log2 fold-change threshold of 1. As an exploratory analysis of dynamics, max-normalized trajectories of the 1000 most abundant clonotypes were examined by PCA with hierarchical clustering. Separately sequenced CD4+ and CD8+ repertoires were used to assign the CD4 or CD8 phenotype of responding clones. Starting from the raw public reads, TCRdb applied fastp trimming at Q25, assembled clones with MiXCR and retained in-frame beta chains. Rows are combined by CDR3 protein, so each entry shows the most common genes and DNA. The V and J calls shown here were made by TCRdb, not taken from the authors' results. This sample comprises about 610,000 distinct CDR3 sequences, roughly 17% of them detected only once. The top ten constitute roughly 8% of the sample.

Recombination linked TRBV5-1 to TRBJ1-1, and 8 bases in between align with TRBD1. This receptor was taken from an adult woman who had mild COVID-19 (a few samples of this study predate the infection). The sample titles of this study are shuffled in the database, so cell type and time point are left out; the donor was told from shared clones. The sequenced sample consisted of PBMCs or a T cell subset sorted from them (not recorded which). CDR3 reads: CASSLGQGGLNTEAFF. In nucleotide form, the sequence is TGCGCCAGCAGCCTAGGACAGGGAGGCCTGAACACTGAAGCTTTCTTT.